These 9 T cell receptor beta chains were all obtained from the same sample, sequenced in a study of cytomegalovirus exposure and HLA in healthy donors (TCRdb year 2017). Library preparation employed the immunoSEQ multiplex PCR assay. A mixture of 60 forward primers for TCR Vbeta segments and 13 reverse primers for TCR Jbeta segments was used in the multiplex PCR. TCRdb limited this immuneACCESS table to in-frame rearrangements with V and J called. A share of clones is missing; checked studies link under half to unresolved V genes, and the rest is unexplained. The sample table lists roughly 170,000 clones, about four fifths of them with a count of one. The leading ten clones occupy 6.5% to 8.5% of the sample. The source material was PBMCs. The receptor source for this set is a man aged 25 to 45 in good health and CMV-seropositive.

This chain uses TRBV29-1 with TRBJ2-1; weak D call: TRBD1 (6 bases). The germline V gene has CDR1 SQVTM and CDR2 ANQGSEA. The CDR3 loop spans 15 amino acids. The V end lost 4 bases, the J end lost 4 bases, and 17 bases lay between the germline ends. The CDR3 region is CSVAMDSVPYNEQFF. As DNA, the CDR3 is TGCAGCGTTGCCATGGACAGTGTCCCATACAATGAGCAGTTCTTC.

The rearrangement joins TRBV7-9 to TRBJ1-1; D is ambiguous. Trimming cost V 1 base and J 8 bases, with 11 bases left between them. Germline V CDR1 and CDR2: SEHNR, FQNEAQ (reference sequence). The CDR3 is 13 amino acids. The CDR3: CASSLESGFEAFF. Here the CDR3 DNA reads TGTGCCAGCAGCTTAGAGTCGGGTTTCGAAGCTTTCTTT.

The rearrangement uses TRBV14 and TRBJ2-2, with 7 bases identical to TRBD1. The CDR3 totals 16 residues. CDR1 and CDR2 (germline): SGHDN, FVKESK. V trimming: 5 bases; J trimming: 6 bases; junction bases outside the gene matches: 12. This CDR3 is CASSTPGTVFPGELFF. CDR3 sequence (DNA): TGTGCCAGCAGCACCCCCGGGACAGTTTTCCCCGGGGAGCTGTTTTTT.

This clone has only one observation. This chain uses TRBV7-9 with TRBJ1-5; D gene ambiguous. V was pared by 3 bases and J by 4 bases, with 13 bases between. Germline V gene lookup returns CDR1 SEHNR and CDR2 FQNEAQ (reference sequence). The CDR3 runs to 15 residues. As DNA, the CDR3 is TGTGCCAGCAGCTTGAACTCAGGTCAGAATCAGCCCCAGCATTTT. This gives the protein CASSLNSGQNQPQHF.

This clone is a singleton in its sample. The CDR3 protein is CASSQAPRGALEVHTQYF. CDR3 DNA sequence: TGCGCCAGCAGCCAAGCTCCCAGGGGAGCCCTGGAGGTGCATACGCAGTATTTT. The chain combines TRBV4-1 with TRBJ2-3; D is possibly TRBD1 (6 bases). Germline loops: CDR1 MGHRA, CDR2 YSYEKL. This CDR3 is built from 18 residues. The V gene lost 1 base and the J gene lost 7 bases, with 24 bases spanning the gap.

CDR3 region: CASSGQQGRNTEAFF. The CDR3 nucleotides are TGTGCCAGCAGTGGGCAACAGGGCCGGAACACTGAAGCTTTCTTT. V gene TRBV6-1 combines with J gene TRBJ1-1, with D possibly TRBD1 on 6 matching bases. Trimming took 4 bases from V and 1 from J, leaving 13 bases between them. CDR1 and CDR2 from the germline V gene are MNHNS and SASEGT. The CDR3 is made up of 15 amino acids.

The rearrangement uses TRBV11-2 and TRBJ2-3; 10 positions match TRBD1. Germline assignment: CDR1 SGHAT and CDR2 FQNNGV. The CDR3 sequence is 18 residues long. Trimming removed 4 bases from V and 1 base from J; junction bases left unmatched: 11. The CDR3, as DNA: TGTGCCAGCAGCTCCCCATGGGACAGGGGACGGGGCACAGATACGCAGTATTTT. Its protein product is CASSSPWDRGRGTDTQYF.

This clone was seen more than once but under ten times. The chain uses TRBV4-1 and TRBJ2-1; TRBD1 aligns across 7 bases. The CDR3 spans 15 residues. The germline V gene has CDR1 MGHRA and CDR2 YSYEKL. Germline trimming cut 4 bases from V and 4 bases from J; bases unmatched to any gene: 7. The CDR3 coding sequence is TGCGCCAGCAGCCGACAGGTGACAGGGTACAATGAGCAGTTCTTC. This encodes CASSRQVTGYNEQFF.

The V gene is TRBV7-3, the J gene TRBJ2-1; 8 nucleotides line up with TRBD2. The V segment lost 8 bases and the J segment 6 bases; nucleotides outside the gene matches: 3. The germline gives CDR1 SGHTA, CDR2 FQGTGA. The CDR3 has 12 amino acids. CDR3 amino acids: CASAAGANEQFF. The CDR3 nucleotides are TGTGCCAGCGCAGCGGGAGCCAATGAGCAGTTCTTC.